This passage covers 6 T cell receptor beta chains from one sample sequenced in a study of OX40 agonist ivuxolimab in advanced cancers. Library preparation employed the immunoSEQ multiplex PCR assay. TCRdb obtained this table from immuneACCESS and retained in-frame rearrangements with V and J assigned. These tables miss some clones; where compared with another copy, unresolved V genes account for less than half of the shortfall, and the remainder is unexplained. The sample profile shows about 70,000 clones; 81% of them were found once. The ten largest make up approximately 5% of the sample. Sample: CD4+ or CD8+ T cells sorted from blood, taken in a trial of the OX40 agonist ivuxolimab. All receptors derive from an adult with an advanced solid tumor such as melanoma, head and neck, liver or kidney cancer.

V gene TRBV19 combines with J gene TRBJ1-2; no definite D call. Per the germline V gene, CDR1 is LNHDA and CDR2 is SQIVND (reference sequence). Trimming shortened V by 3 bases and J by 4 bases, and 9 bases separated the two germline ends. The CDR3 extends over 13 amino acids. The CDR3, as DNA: TGTGCCAGTAGTATTTTCCAAGCCTATGGCTACACCTTC. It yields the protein CASSIFQAYGYTF.

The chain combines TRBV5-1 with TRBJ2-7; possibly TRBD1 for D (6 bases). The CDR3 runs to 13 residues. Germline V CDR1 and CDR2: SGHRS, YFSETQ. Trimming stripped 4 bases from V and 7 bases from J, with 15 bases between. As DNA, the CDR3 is TGCGCCAGCAGCCCGATCCCTCAGGGGGAGCAGTACTTC. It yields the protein CASSPIPQGEQYF.

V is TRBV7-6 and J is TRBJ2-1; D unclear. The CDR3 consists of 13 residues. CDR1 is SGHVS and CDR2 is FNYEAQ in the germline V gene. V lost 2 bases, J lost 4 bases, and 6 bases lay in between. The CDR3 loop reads CASSLNQYNEQFF. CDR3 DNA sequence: TGTGCCAGCAGCTTAAATCAATACAATGAGCAGTTCTTC.

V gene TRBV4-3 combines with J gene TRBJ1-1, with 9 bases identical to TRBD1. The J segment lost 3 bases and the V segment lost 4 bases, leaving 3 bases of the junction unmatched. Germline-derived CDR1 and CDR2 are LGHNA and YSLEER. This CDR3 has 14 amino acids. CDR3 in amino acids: CASSLRDRDTEAFF. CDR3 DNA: TGCGCCAGCAGCCTGCGGGACAGGGACACTGAAGCTTTCTTT.

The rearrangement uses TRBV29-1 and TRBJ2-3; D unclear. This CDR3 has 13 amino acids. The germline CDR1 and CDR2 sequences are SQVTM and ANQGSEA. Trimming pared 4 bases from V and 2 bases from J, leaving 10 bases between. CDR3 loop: CSVVSRNTDTQYF. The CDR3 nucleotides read TGCAGCGTTGTGTCCAGAAACACAGATACGCAGTATTTT.

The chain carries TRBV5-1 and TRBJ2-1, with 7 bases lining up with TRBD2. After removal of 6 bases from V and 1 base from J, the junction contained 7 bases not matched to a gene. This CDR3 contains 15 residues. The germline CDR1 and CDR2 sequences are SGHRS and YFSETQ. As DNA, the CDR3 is TGCGCCAGCAATACCCAGGGAGGGTCCTACAATGAGCAGTTCTTC. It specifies CASNTQGGSYNEQFF.